The clone carrying this T cell receptor (beta chain) came up many times. This record belongs to a study of T-cell reconstitution after alpha-beta-depleted transplantation in children. Preparing the TCRbeta library involved the use of unique molecular identifiers. TCRdb used MiXCR to reprocess the PCR reads, holding one entry per CDR3 protein. This table holds hundreds of thousands of distinct CDR3 sequences, 8% to 9.5% found once. Germline CDR1 and CDR2: MNHEY and SVGEGT. Trimming took off 2 bases at V and 5 bases at J, with 18 bases between the two ends. This CDR3 is built from 16 residues. The chain recombines TRBV6-2 or TRBV6-3 with TRBJ1-1, with unresolved D. The source is a human donor who donated a stem cell graft to a child with acute lymphoblastic leukemia. The material was PBMCs from the stem cell graft donor, obtained from the stem cell graft. This chain's CDR3 is CASSYEGQAGGTEAFF. CDR3 nucleotide sequence: TGTGCCAGCAGTTACGAGGGCCAGGCCGGAGGGACTGAAGCTTTCTTT.